This T cell receptor (beta chain) is from a study of cytomegalovirus exposure and HLA in healthy donors. Overall study results and limits: As was reported, the classifier diagnosed cytomegalovirus status with high specificity and sensitivity. Despite most TCR sequences being rare, some public TCRs occurred in many donors. According to a subsequent analysis, TCR clusters from the first cohort were inclined to appear together in the 120 or so validation repertoires.

Trimming shortened V by 5 bases and J by 5 bases, and 9 bases separated the two germline ends. The length of the CDR3 is 12 residues. CDR1 is MNHEY, CDR2 SVGAGI, per germline. Remarks on this clone: Its antigen is as yet unknown.

Only in-frame clones appear in the TCRdb table, and some are missing; sequencing was by immunoSEQ multiplex PCR. The top ten clones hold 1.5% to 2% of a sample with some 240,000 clones, 80% to 90% of them seen once. Sequenced sample: PBMCs. J is TRBJ1-2 and V is TRBV6-5, with D tentatively TRBD1 (6 bases). The source of this sequence is a woman aged 18 to 35 in good health and CMV-seropositive. The DNA for the CDR3 is TGTGCCAGCAGTACTGGACAGTATGGCTACACCTTC. Its protein is CASSTGQYGYTF.